This TCR beta chain was observed in a study of blood T cell repertoires in COVID-19 (dated by TCRdb to the early 2020s). Context from the whole study: Samples from collaborators originated in the United States, Italy and Spain and spanned both the acute and convalescent phases of COVID-19. Nearly every sample came with metadata listing a de-identified subject ID, COVID-19 status, age in years and sex. The dataset comprised deeply sampled blood TCRbeta repertoires from subjects exposed to, actively infected with, or recovered from COVID-19. The samples were drawn from two sources: the first 160 participants of the ongoing ImmuneRACE study, and about 1,300 subjects contributed by 6 global collaborators. The prospective study material was composed of cDNA or gDNA derived from T cells, B-cell-depleted T cells, or PBMCs. HLA class I and class II types, where available, came from metadata supplied by the sample provider rather than from assay-based typing. The repertoires were released in a freely available public database meant as a resource for research on the immune response to SARS-CoV-2.

In Seattle, one collaborating source enrolled patients while the infection was active and tracked those patients longitudinally over the course of disease. Each collaborating institution followed its own protocols to collect whole blood in K2EDTA tubes. For TCRbeta analysis, collaborators shipped samples as frozen whole blood, isolated PBMCs, or DNA extracted from either of those sample types. Trimming removed 0 bases from V and 1 base from J; the gene matches leave 2 bases unexplained. Spanning cysteine to phenylalanine, the CDR3 consists of 15 amino acids. Only the CDR3 part of the read is kept: 45 bases, read in frame from the first base. Reading the germline V gene gives CDR1 SGHRS and CDR2 YFSETQ. Overall study outcomes, separate from this receptor: Clinical and demographic metadata were provided uncurated, with the amount varying by source and participant.

TCRbeta CDR3 regions were amplified from genomic DNA using the immunoSEQ Assay, a bias-controlled multiplex PCR. As for the authors' bioinformatics: Within the assay, amplification of reference gene primers was used to estimate how many nucleated cells each sample contained. Sequence reads were collapsed and filtered to measure the absolute abundance of every unique TCRbeta CDR3 rearrangement. Productive Simpson clonality was computed per sample as the square root of Simpson's diversity index over productive rearrangements. TCRdb carries this immuneACCESS record with in-frame sequences only. Its versions omit some clonotypes, under half of them owing to an unresolved V gene in the studies checked, with the rest unexplained. That table is the source of V, J and clone size, and D and trimming were worked out from the DNA. The sample table holds about 130,000 clones, of which 90% were seen once. Less than 5% of the sample rests with the top ten.

Notes on this clone: What this receptor recognizes is not known. The record has no base qualities; no much larger clone is one base away.

The chain employs TRBV5-1 and TRBJ1-1; 8 nucleotides in the junction match TRBD1. Material: peripheral blood. The TCR was taken from a man aged 55 to 70 with COVID-19, enrolled during active disease. The CDR3 region: CASSLGGQGNTEAFF. The DNA sequence is as follows: TGCGCCAGCAGCTTGGGCGGACAGGGGAACACTGAAGCTTTCTTT.